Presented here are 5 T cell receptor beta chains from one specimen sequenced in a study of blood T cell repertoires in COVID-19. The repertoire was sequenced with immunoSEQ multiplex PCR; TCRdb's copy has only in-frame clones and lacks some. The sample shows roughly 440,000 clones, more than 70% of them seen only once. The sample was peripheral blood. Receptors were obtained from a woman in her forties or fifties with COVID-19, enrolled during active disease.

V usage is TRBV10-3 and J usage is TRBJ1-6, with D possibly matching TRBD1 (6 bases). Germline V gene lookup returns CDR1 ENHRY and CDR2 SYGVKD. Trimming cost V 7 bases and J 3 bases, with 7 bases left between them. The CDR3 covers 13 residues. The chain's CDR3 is CAINRVYNSPLHF. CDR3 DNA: TGTGCCATCAACAGGGTCTATAATTCACCCCTCCACTTT.

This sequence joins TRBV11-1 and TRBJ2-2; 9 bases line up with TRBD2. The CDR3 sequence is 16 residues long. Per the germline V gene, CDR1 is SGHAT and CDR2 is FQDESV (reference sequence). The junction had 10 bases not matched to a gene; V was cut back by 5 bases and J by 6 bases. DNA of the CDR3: TGTGCCAGCAGCCCTGTGACTAGCGGTTGGGCCGGGGAGCTGTTTTTT. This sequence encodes CASSPVTSGWAGELFF. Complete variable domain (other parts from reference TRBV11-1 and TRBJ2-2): EAEVAQSPRYKITEKSQAVAFWCDPISGHATLYWYRQILGQGPELLVQFQDESVVDDSQLPKDRFSAERLKGVDSTLKIQPAELGDSAMYLCASSPVTSGWAGELFFGEGSRLTVL.

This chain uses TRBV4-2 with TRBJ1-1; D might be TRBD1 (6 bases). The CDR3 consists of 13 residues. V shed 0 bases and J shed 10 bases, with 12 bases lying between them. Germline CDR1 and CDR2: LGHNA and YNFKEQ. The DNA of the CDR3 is TGTGCCAGCAGCCAAGAGATGGGGGCGGGAGCTTTCTTT. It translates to CASSQEMGAGAFF.

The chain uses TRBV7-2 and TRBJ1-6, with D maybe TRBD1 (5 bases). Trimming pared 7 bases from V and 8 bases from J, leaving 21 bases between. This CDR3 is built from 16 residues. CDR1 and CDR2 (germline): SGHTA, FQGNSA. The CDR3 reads CASNPRAGGSYSPLHF. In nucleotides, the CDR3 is TGTGCCAGCAATCCTAGGGCGGGGGGATCCTATTCACCCCTCCACTTT.

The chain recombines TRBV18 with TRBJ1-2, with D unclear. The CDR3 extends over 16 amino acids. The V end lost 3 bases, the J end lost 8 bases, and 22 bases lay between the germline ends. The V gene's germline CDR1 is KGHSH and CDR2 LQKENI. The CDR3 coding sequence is TGTGCCAGCTCACCGGAGATGGCTTTAACTATCGAAGGCTACACCTTC. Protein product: CASSPEMALTIEGYTF.